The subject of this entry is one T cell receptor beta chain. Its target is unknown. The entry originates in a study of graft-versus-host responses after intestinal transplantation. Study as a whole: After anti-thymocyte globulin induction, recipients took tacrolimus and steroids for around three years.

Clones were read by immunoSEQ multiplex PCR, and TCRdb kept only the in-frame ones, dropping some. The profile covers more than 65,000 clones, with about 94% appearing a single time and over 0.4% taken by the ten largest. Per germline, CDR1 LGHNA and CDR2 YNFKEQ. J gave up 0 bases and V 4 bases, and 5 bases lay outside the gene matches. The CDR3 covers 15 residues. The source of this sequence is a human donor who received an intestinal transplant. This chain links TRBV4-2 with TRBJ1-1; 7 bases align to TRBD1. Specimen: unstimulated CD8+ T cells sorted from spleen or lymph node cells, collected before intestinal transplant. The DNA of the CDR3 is TGTGCCAGCAGCCCAGGGACAGCGATGAACACTGAAGCTTTCTTT. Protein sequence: CASSPGTAMNTEAFF.